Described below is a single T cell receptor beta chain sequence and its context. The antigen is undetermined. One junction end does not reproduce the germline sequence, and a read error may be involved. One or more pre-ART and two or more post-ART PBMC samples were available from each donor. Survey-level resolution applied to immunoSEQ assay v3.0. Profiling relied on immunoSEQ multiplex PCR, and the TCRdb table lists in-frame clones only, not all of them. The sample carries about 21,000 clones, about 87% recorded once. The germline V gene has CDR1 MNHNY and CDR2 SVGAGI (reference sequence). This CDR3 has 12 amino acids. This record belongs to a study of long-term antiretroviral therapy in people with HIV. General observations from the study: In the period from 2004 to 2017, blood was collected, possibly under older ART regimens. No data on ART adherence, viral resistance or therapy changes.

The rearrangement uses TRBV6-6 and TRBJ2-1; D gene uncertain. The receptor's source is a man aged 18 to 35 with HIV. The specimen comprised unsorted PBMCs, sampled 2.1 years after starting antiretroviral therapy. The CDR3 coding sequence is TGTGCCAGCAGTTACTCTGGAGACGCCTATGTCTTC. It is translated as CASSYSGDAYVF.